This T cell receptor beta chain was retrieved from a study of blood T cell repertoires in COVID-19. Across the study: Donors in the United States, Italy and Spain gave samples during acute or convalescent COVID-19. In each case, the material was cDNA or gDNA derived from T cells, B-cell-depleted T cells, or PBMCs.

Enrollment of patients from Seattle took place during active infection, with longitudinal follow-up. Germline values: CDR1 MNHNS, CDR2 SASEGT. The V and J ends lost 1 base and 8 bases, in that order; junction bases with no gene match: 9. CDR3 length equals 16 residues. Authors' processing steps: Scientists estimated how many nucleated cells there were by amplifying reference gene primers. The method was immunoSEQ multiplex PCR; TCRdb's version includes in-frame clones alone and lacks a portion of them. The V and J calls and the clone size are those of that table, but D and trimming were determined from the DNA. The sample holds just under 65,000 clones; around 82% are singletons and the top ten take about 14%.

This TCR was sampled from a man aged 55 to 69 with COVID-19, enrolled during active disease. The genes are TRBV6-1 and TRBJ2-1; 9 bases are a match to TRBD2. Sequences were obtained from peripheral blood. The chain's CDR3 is CASSEVGVAGAHEQFF. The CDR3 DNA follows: TGTGCCAGCAGTGAAGTGGGGGTAGCGGGAGCCCATGAGCAGTTCTTC.